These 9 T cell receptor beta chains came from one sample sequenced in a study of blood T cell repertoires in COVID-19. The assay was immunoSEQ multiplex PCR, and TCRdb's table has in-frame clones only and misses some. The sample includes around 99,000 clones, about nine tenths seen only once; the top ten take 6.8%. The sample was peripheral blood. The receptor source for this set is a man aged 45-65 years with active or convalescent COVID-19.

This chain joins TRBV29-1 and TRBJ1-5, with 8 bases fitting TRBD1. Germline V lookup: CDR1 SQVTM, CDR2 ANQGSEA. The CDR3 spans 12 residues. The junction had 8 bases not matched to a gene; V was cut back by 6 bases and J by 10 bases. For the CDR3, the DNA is TGCAGCGTCGGACAGGGCCAGGGCCCCCAGCATTTT. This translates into CSVGQGQGPQHF. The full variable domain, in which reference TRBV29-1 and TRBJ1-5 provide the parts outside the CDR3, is SAVISQKPSRDICQRGTSLTIQCQVDSQVTMMFWYRQQPGQSLTLIATANQGSEATYESGFVIDKFPISRPNLTFSTLTVSNMSPEDSSIYLCSVGQGQGPQHFGDGTRLSIL.

CDR3 region: CASTIEGGSYEQYF. Written as DNA, the CDR3 is TGTGCCAGCACGATCGAAGGCGGTTCCTACGAGCAGTACTTC. The rearrangement links TRBV6-5 to TRBJ2-7, with unresolved D. CDR3 size: 14 residues. Germline values: CDR1 MNHEY, CDR2 SVGAGI. V lost 7 bases and J 1 base, leaving 14 bases between the germline ends.

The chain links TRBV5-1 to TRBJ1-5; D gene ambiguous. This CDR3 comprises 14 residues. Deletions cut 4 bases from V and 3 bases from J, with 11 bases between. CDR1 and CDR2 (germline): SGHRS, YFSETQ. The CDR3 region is CASSISGLNQPQHF. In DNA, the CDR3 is TGCGCCAGCAGCATCTCGGGTCTCAATCAGCCCCAGCATTTT.

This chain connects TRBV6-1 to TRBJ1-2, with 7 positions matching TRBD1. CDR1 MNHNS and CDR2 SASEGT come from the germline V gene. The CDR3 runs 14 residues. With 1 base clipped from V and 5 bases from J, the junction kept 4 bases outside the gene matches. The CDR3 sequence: CASSEGQGFYGYTF. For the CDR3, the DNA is TGTGCCAGCAGTGAAGGACAGGGATTTTATGGCTACACCTTC.

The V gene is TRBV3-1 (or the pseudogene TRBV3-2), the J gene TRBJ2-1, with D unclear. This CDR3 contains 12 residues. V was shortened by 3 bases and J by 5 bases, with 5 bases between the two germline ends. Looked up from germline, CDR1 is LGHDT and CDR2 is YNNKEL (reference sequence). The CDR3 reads CASSQGNNEQFF. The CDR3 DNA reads TGTGCCAGCAGCCAGGGCAACAATGAGCAGTTCTTC.

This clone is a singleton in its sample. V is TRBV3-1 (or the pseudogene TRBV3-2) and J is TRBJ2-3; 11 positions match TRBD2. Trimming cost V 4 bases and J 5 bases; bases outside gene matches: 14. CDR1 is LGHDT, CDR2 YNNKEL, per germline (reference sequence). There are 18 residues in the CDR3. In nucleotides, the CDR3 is TGTGCCAGCAGCCTGGGGGTAGCGGGAGGGCCCGGGAGAGATACGCAGTATTTT. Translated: CASSLGVAGGPGRDTQYF.

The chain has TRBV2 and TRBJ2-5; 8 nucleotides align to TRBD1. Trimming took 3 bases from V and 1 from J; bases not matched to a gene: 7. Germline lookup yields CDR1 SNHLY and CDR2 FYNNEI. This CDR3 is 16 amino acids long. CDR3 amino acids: CASSEDRATPQETQYF. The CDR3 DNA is TGTGCCAGCAGTGAGGACAGGGCTACCCCCCAAGAGACCCAGTACTTC.

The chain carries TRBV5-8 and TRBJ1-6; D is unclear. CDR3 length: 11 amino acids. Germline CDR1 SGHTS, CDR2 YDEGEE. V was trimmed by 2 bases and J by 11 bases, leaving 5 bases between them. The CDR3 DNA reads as TGTGCCAGCAGCTTTACACCACCCCTCCACTTT. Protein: CASSFTPPLHF.

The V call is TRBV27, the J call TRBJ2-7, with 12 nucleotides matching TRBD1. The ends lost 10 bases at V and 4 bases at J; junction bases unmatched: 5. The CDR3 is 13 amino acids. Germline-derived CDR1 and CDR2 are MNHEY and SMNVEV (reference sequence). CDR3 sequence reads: CATRDRGPYEQYF. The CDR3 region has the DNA TGTGCCACTCGGGACAGGGGGCCTTACGAGCAGTACTTC.